What follows are 4 T cell receptor beta chains derived from one specimen sequenced in a study of cytomegalovirus exposure and HLA in healthy donors. Primers included in the PCR were 60 Vbeta and 13 Jbeta primers. TCRdb's copy holds only in-frame clones and misses some; the assay was immunoSEQ multiplex PCR. The sample contains more than 90,000 clones, 74% of which appear only once. The specimen sequenced was PBMCs. Receptors were obtained from a woman between 50 and 59 years old in good health and CMV-seropositive.

A single count supports this clone. The chain recombines TRBV6-5 with TRBJ2-7, with 7 bases matching TRBD1. V lost 8 bases to trimming and J lost 2 bases; unmatched junction nucleotides: 12. The germline V gene encodes CDR1 MNHEY and CDR2 SVGAGI. This CDR3 is 15 amino acids long. CDR3 DNA: TGTGCCAGCCATAGAGCCGGGACAGAAACCTACGAGCAGTACTTC. Translating gives CASHRAGTETYEQYF.

This chain uses TRBV27 with TRBJ1-6, with D unclear. The CDR3 length is 17 residues. Trimming stripped 6 bases from V and 8 bases from J, with 23 bases between. Germline V gives CDR1 MNHEY, CDR2 SMNVEV (reference sequence). The CDR3, as DNA: TGTGCCAGCAGAAATATGTTGGAGGGATTCCCCTATTCACCCCTCCACTTT. It encodes CASRNMLEGFPYSPLHF.

This clone occurred a few times. This rearrangement joins TRBV28 to TRBJ1-1; D ambiguous. The CDR3 loop spans 13 amino acids. V lost 6 bases and J lost 0, with 8 bases in between. CDR1 and CDR2 (germline): MDHEN, SYDVKM. The CDR3 sequence: CASRLSVNTEAFF. DNA for the CDR3: TGTGCCAGCAGGCTAAGTGTGAACACTGAAGCTTTCTTT.

The V gene is TRBV5-4, the J gene TRBJ1-1; perhaps TRBD1 as D (6 bases). The CDR3 consists of 13 residues. In germline, CDR1 is SGHNT, CDR2 YYREEE (reference sequence). V gave up 9 bases and J gave up 2 bases, with 14 bases separating them. CDR3 DNA: TGTGCCACAGCTTCGGACAGTAACACTGAAGCTTTCTTT. The encoded protein is CATASDSNTEAFF.